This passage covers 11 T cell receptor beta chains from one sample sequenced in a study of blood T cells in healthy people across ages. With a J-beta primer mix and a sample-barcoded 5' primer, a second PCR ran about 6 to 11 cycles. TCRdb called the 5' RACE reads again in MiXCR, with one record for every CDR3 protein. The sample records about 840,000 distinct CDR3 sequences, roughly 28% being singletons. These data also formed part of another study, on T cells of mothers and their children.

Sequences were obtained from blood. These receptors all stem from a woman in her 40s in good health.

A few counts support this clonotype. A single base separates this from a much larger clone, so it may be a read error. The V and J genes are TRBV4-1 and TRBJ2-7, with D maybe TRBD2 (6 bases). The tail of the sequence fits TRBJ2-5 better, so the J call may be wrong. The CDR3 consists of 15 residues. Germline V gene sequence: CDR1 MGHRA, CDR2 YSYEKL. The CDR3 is CASSQGPRVGGTQYF. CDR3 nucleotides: TGCGCCAGCAGCCAAGGCCCCAGGGTGGGAGGGACCCAGTACTTC.

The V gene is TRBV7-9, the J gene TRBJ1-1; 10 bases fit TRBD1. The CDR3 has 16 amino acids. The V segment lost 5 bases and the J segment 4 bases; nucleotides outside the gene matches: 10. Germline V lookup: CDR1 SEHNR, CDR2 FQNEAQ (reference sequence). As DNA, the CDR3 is TGTGCCAGCAGCCTCACGGGACAGGGGACTGGCACTGAAGCTTTCTTT. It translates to CASSLTGQGTGTEAFF.

CDR3 residues: CASSFWTRVDTEAFF. CDR3 sequence (DNA): TGTGCCAGCAGTTTTTGGACCCGTGTGGACACTGAAGCTTTCTTT. J is TRBJ1-1 and V is TRBV28; D is unclear. Germline V CDR1 and CDR2: MDHEN, SYDVKM. V lost 3 bases and J 3 bases, leaving 14 bases between the germline ends. The CDR3 has 15 residues.

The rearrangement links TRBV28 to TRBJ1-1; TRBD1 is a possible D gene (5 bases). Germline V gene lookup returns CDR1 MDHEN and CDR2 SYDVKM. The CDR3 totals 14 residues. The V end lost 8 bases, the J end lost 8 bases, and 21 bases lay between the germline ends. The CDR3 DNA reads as TGTGCCAGCCACCAGCTTCGACGGGGCAGAGAAGCTTTCTTT. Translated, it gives CASHQLRRGREAFF.

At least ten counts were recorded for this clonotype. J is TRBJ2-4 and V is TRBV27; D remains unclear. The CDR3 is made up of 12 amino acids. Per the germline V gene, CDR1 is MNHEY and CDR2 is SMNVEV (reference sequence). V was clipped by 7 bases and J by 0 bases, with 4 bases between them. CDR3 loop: CASMGAKNIQYF. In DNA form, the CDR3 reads TGTGCCAGCATGGGAGCCAAAAACATTCAGTACTTC.

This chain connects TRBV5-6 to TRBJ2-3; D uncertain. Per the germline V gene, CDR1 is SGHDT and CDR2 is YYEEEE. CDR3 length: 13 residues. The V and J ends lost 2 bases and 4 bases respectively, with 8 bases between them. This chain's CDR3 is CASSFGPADTQYF. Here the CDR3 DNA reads TGTGCCAGCAGCTTTGGCCCCGCAGATACGCAGTATTTT.

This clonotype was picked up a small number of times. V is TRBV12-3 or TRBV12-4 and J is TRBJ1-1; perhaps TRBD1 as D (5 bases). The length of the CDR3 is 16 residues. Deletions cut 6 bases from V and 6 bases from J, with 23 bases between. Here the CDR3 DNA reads TGTGCCAGCAGAGAACCGAGGGGCGGGAATATCGCTGAAGCTTTCTTT. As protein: CASREPRGGNIAEAFF.

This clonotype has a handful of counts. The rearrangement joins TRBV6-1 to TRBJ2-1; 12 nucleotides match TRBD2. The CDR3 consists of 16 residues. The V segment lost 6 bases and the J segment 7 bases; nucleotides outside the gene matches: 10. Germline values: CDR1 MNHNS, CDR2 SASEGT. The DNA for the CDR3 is TGTGCCAGCAGCCTATTACTAGCGGGGGGCCTTAATGAGCAGTTCTTC. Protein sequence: CASSLLLAGGLNEQFF.

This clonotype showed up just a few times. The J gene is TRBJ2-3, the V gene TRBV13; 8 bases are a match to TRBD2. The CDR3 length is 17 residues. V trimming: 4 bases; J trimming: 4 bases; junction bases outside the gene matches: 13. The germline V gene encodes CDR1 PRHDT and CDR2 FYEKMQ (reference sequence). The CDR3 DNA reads TGTGCCAGCAGCTCCACCCCTCGGGGACTAGAGGCAGATACGCAGTATTTT. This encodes CASSSTPRGLEADTQYF. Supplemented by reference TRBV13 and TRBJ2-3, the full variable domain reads AAGVIQSPRHLIKEKRETATLKCYPIPRHDTVYWYQQGPGQDPQFLISFYEKMQSDKGSIPDRFSAQQFSDYHSELNMSSLELGDSALYFCASSSTPRGLEADTQYFGPGTRLTVL.

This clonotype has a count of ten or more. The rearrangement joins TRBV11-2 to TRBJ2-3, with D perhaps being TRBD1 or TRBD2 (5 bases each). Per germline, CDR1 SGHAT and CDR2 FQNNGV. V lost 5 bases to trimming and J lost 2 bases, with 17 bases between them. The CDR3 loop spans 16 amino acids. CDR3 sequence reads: CASSPQRDRLTDTQYF. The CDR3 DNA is TGTGCCAGCAGCCCTCAGAGGGACCGCCTCACAGATACGCAGTATTTT.

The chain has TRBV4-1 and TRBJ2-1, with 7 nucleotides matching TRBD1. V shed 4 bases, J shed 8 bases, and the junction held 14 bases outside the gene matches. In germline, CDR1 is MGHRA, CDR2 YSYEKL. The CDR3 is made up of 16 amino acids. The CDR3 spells CASSPMVGTALDEQFF. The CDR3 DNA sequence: TGCGCCAGCAGCCCCATGGTAGGGACAGCCTTGGATGAGCAGTTCTTC.